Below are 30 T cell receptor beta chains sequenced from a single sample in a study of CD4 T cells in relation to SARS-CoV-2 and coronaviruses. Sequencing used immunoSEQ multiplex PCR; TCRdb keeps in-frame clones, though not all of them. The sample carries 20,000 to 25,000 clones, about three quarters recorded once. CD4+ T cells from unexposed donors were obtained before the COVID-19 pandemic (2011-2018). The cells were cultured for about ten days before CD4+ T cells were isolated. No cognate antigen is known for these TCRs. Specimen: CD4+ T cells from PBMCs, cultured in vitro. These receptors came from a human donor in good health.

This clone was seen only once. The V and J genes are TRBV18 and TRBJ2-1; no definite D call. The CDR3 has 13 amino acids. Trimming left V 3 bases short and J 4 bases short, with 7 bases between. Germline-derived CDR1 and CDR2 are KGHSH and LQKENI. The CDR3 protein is CASSPPSYNEQFF. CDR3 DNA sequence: TGTGCCAGCTCACCGCCAAGTTACAATGAGCAGTTCTTC.

The CDR3 coding sequence is TGTGCCAGTAGCCTGGGGAGCGGCGTCAATGAGCAGTTCTTC. Translation: CASSLGSGVNEQFF. This chain uses TRBV19 with TRBJ2-1, with D maybe TRBD2 (5 bases). CDR3 length equals 14 residues. CDR1 is LNHDA, CDR2 SQIVND, per germline (reference sequence). The V end was cut by 6 bases, the J end by 6 bases, with 15 bases between.

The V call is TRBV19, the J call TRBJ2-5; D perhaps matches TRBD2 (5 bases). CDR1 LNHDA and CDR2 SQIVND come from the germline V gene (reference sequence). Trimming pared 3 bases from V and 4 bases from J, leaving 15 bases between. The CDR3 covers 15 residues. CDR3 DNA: TGTGCCAGTAGTATTTTAGCGCTATCGGGAGAGACCCAGTACTTC. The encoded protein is CASSILALSGETQYF.

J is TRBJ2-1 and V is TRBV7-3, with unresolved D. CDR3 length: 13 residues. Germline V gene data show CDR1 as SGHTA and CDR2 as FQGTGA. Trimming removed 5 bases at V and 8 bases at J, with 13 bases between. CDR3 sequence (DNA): TGTGCCAGCAGCGCCCCCACTACAGATGAGCAGTTCTTC. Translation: CASSAPTTDEQFF. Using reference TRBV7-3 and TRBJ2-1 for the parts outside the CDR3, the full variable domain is GAGVSQTPSNKVTEKGKYVELRCDPISGHTALYWYRQSLGQGPEFLIYFQGTGAADDSGLPNDRFFAVRPEGSVSTLKIQRTERGDSAVYLCASSAPTTDEQFFGPGTRLTVL.

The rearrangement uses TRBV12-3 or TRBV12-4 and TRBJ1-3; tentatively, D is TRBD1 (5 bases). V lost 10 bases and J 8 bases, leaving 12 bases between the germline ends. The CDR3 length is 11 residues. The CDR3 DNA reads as TGTGCCACCCAGGGACGAGACACCATATATTTT. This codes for CATQGRDTIYF.

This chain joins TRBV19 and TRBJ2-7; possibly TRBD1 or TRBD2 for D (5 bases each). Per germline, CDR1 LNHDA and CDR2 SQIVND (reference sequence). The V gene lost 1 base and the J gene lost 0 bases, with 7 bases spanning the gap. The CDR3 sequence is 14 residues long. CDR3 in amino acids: CASSIGGSSYEQYF. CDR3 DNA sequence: TGTGCCAGTAGTATAGGGGGGAGCTCCTACGAGCAGTACTTC.

CDR3: CARLQGKGYGYTF. The CDR3, as DNA: TGTGCCAGACTCCAGGGAAAAGGGTATGGCTACACCTTC. The V and J genes are TRBV2 and TRBJ1-2, with D possibly TRBD1 on 5 matching bases. Trimming took 9 bases from V and 5 from J, leaving 16 bases between them. The CDR3 has 13 residues. CDR1 is SNHLY, CDR2 FYNNEI, per germline.

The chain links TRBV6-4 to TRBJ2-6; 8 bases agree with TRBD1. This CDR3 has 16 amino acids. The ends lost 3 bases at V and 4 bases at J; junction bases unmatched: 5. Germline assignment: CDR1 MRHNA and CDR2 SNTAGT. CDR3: CASSEDRGTGANVLTF. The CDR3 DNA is TGTGCCAGCAGTGAAGACAGGGGAACGGGGGCCAACGTCCTGACTTTC.

This CDR3 reads CATGQGAHQPQHF. The CDR3 DNA follows: TGTGCCACAGGTCAGGGGGCGCATCAGCCCCAGCATTTT. The rearrangement joins TRBV10-3 to TRBJ1-5, with 8 nucleotides matching TRBD1. CDR1 is ENHRY and CDR2 is SYGVKD in the germline V gene. V trimming: 10 bases; J trimming: 5 bases; junction bases outside the gene matches: 7. CDR3 length: 13 residues.

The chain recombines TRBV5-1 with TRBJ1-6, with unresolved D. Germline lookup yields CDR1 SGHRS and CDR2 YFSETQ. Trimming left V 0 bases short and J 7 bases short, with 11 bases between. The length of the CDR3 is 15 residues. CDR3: CASSLVGLGNSPLHF. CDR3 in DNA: TGCGCCAGCAGCTTGGTAGGACTTGGAAATTCACCCCTCCACTTT.

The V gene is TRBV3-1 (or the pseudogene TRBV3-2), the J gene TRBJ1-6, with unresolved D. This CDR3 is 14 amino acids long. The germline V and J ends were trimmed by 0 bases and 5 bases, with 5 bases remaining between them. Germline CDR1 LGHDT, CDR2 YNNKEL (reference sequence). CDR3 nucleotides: TGTGCCAGCAGCCAAGAGGGCCATAATTCACCCCTCCACTTT. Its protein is CASSQEGHNSPLHF.

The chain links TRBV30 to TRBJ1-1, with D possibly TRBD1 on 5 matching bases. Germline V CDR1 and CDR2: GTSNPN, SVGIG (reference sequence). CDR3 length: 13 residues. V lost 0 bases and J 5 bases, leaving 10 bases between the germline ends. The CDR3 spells CAWSVRGRTEAFF. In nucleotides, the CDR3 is TGTGCCTGGAGTGTAAGGGGTAGGACTGAAGCTTTCTTT.

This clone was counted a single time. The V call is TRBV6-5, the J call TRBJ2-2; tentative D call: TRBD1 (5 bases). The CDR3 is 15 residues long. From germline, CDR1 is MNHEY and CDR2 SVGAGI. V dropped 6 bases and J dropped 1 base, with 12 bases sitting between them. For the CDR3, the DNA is TGTGCCAGCAGCCAGGACACCTGGAACACCGGGGAGCTGTTTTTT. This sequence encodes CASSQDTWNTGELFF.

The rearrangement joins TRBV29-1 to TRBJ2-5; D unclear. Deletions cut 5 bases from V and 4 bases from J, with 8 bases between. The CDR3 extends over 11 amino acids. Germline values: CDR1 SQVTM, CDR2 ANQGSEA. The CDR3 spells CSVIVVETQYF. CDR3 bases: TGCAGCGTTATCGTCGTAGAGACCCAGTACTTC.

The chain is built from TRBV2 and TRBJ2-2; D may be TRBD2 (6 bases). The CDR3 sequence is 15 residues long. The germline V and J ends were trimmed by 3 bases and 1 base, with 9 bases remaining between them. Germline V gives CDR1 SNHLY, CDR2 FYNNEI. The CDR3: CASSERRGNTGELFF. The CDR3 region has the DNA TGTGCCAGCAGTGAGCGGAGGGGGAACACCGGGGAGCTGTTTTTT. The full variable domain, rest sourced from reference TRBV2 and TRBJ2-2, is EPEVTQTPSHQVTQMGQEVILRCVPISNHLYFYWYRQILGQKVEFLVSFYNNEISEKSEIFDDQFSVERPDGSNFTLKIRSTKLEDSAMYFCASSERRGNTGELFFGEGSRLTVL.

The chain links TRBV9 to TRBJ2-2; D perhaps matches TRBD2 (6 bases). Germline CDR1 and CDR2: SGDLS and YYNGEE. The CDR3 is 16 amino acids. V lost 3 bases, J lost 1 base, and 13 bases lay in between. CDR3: CASSGRRRGNTGELFF. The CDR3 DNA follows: TGTGCCAGCAGCGGAAGACGGCGGGGGAACACCGGGGAGCTGTTTTTT.

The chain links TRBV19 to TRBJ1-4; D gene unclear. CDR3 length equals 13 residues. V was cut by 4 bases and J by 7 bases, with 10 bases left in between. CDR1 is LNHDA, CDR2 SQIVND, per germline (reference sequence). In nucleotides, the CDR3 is TGTGCCAGTAGTACGGGGATGGCTGAAAAACTGTTTTTT. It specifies CASSTGMAEKLFF.

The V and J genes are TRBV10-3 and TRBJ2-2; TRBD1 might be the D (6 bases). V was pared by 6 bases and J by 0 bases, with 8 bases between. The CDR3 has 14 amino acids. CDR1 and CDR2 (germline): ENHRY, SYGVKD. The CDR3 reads CAISRTANTGELFF. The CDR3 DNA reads TGTGCCATCAGCCGGACAGCGAACACCGGGGAGCTGTTTTTT.

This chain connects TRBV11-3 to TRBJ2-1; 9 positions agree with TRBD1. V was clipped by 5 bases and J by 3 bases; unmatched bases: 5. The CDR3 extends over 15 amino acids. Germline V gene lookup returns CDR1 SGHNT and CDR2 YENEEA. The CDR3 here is CASSPATGGYNEQFF. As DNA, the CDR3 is TGTGCCAGCAGCCCAGCGACAGGGGGCTACAATGAGCAGTTCTTC.

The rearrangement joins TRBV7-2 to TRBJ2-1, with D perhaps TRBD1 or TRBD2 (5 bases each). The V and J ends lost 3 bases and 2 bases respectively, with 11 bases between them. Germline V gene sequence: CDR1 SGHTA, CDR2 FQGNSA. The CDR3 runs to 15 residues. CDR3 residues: CASSLLGTPYNEQFF. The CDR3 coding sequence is TGTGCCAGCAGCTTGTTGGGGACCCCCTACAATGAGCAGTTCTTC.

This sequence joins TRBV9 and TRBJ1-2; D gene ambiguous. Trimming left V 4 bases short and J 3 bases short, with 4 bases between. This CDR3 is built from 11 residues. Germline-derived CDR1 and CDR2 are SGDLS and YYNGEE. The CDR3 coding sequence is TGTGCCAGCAGCACCGACTATGGCTACACCTTC. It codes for CASSTDYGYTF.

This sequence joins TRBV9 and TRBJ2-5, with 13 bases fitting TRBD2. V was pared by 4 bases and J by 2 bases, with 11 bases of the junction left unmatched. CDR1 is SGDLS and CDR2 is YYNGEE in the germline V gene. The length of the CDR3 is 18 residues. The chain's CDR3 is CASSPTSGRALGQETQYF. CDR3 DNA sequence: TGTGCCAGCAGCCCTACTAGCGGGAGGGCCCTAGGGCAAGAGACCCAGTACTTC.

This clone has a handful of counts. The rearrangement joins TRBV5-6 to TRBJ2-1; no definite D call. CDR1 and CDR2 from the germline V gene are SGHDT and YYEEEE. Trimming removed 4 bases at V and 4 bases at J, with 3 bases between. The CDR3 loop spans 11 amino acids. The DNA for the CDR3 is TGTGCCAGCAGCGTATACAATGAGCAGTTCTTC. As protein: CASSVYNEQFF.

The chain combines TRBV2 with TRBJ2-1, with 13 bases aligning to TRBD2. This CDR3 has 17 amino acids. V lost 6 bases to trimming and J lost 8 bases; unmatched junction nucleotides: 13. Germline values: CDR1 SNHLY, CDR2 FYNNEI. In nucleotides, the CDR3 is TGTGCCAGCAGGAGGACTAGCGGGAGATATCCCCCGGATGAGCAGTTCTTC. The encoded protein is CASRRTSGRYPPDEQFF.

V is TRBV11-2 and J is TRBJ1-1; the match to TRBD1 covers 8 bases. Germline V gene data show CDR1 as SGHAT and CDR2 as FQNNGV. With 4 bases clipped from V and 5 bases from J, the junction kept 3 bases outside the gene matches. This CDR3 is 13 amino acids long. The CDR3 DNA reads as TGTGCCAGCAGCTCACAGGGGGGGACTGAAGCTTTCTTT. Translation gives CASSSQGGTEAFF.

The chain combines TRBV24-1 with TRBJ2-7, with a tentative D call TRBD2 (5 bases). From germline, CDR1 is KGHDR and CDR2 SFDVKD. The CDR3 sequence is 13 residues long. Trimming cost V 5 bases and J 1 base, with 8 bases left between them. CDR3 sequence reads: CATSVPGSYEQYF. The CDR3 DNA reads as TGTGCCACCAGTGTTCCGGGATCCTACGAGCAGTACTTC.

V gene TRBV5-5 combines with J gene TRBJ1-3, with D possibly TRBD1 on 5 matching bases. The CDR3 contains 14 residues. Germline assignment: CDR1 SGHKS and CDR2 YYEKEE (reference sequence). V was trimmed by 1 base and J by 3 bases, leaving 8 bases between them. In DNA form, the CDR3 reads TGTGCCAGCAGCTTGAAAGGGGTTGGAAACACCATATATTTT. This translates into CASSLKGVGNTIYF.

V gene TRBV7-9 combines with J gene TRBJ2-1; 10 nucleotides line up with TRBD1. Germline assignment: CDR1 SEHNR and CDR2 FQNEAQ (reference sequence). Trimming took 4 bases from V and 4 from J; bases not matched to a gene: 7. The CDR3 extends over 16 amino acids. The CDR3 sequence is CASSSTDRGLYNEQFF. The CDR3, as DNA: TGTGCCAGCAGCTCTACTGACAGGGGGCTGTACAATGAGCAGTTCTTC.

The DNA for the CDR3 is TGTGCCAGCTCACTTGGACTAGCGCCAAGCAATGAGCAGTTCTTC. Translation gives CASSLGLAPSNEQFF. This sequence joins TRBV18 and TRBJ2-1; TRBD2 aligns across 9 bases. With V trimmed by 4 bases and J by 6 bases, 7 bases remained unmatched. The CDR3 extends over 15 amino acids. Germline assignment: CDR1 KGHSH and CDR2 LQKENI.

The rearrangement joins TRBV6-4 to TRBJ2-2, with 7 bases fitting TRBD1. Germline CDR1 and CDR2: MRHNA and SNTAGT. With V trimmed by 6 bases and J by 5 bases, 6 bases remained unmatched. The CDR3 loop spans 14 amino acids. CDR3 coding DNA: TGTGCCAGCAGGAGACAGGGTGAAACCGGGGAGCTGTTTTTT. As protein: CASRRQGETGELFF.